These T cell receptor beta chains were read from a single sample in a study of T cell responses to AZD1222 COVID-19 vaccine. The method was immunoSEQ multiplex PCR; TCRdb's version includes in-frame clones alone and lacks a portion of them. There are roughly 99,000 clones in the sample; 70% to 90% occur only once, and 5.5% to 8% lies in the top ten. The source material was peripheral blood, sampled on day 0 of AZD1222 vaccination. The origin of the receptors is an adult in good health. Each CDR3 is given with its conserved first and last residue. Each record gives: J gene, D gene, clone size, V gene, CDR3 DNA, CDR3 protein. A D gene is named only where the DNA matches it firmly. Rows may omit the clone size; those that give it use once, few, many or a size class.

>TRBJ2-7|NA|NA|TRBV4-1
TGCGCCAGCAGCCAGGGCCAACTCTACTACGAGCAGTACTTC
CASSQGQLYYEQYF
>TRBJ2-1|NA|NA|TRBV24-1
TGTGCCACCAGTGATATTCAGGGCAGCTCCTACAATGAGCAGTTCTTC
CATSDIQGSSYNEQFF
>TRBJ1-5|NA|NA|TRBV6-5
TGTGCCAGCAGTTACCGAGGGGGACCCCAGCATTTT
CASSYRGGPQHF
>TRBJ2-1|NA|NA|TRBV6-2/TRBV6-3
TGTGCCAGCAGTAGTACCTACAATGAGCAGTTCTTC
CASSSTYNEQFF
>TRBJ2-7|NA|NA|TRBV5-1
TGCGCCAGCAGCAGAGGGGACTCCTACGAGCAGTACTTC
CASSRGDSYEQYF
>TRBJ1-4|NA|NA|TRBV5-1
TGCGCCAGCAGGGGGAGGGATACTATGACGGAAAAACTGTTTTTT
CASRGRDTMTEKLFF
>TRBJ2-1|NA|NA|TRBV4-1
TGCGCCAGCAGCCCCGTTCGTCTAGCCCTCAGCTCCTACAATGAGCAGTTCTTC
CASSPVRLALSSYNEQFF
>TRBJ2-7|NA|NA|TRBV6-6
TGTGCCAGCAGTCCCAGGGGCGGCGAGCAGTACTTC
CASSPRGGEQYF
>TRBJ1-1|NA|once|TRBV28
TGTGCCAGCACCATAACGGCAGGAGCGGGTGGGTCTTTCTTT
CASTITAGAGGSFF
>TRBJ2-7|TRBD1|NA|TRBV5-1
TGCGCCAGCAGCCACCTAGAGACAGGGACCTACGAGCAGTACTTC
CASSHLETGTYEQYF
>TRBJ2-1|TRBD2|NA|TRBV7-2
TGTGCCAGCAGCTTGGGGAGCTGGGGGGGAGGCAATGAGCAGTTCTTC
CASSLGSWGGGNEQFF
>TRBJ2-3|NA|NA|TRBV11-3
TGTGCCAGCGCTTTTGGGGTAACAGATACGCAGTATTTT
CASAFGVTDTQYF
>TRBJ1-6|TRBD1|NA|TRBV7-2
TGTGCCAGCAGCTTAGATCCCAGGACAGGGCTGTATAATTCACCCCTCCACTTT
CASSLDPRTGLYNSPLHF
>TRBJ1-2|NA|NA|TRBV6-5
TGTGCCAGCAGTTACGCGGGAGGTCCCCCTTTTGGCTACACCTTC
CASSYAGGPPFGYTF
>TRBJ2-5|TRBD2|NA|TRBV5-5
TGTGCCAGCAGCTTACTAGCGGGAGGGGAGACCCAGTACTTC
CASSLLAGGETQYF
>TRBJ2-3|NA|NA|TRBV13
TGTGCCAGCAGCCGTCGGGTTTCGGGAATCACAGATACGCAGTATTTT
CASSRRVSGITDTQYF
>TRBJ2-3|NA|NA|TRBV4-3
TGCGCCAGCAGCCGTAGCAGCCAGGTGGCAGATACGCAGTATTTT
CASSRSSQVADTQYF
>TRBJ2-1|TRBD2|NA|TRBV7-8
TGTGCCAGCAGCTTAGCGGGACTAGCGGATCTCACTGAGCAGTTCTTC
CASSLAGLADLTEQFF
>TRBJ2-1|TRBD2|once|TRBV24-1
TGTGCCACCAGTGATACCTCAGGGCTAGCGGGAATCAATGAGCAGTTCTTC
CATSDTSGLAGINEQFF
>TRBJ1-5|NA|once|TRBV28
TGTGCCAGCAACCGGGGAAATCAAAATCAGCCCCAGCATTTT
CASNRGNQNQPQHF
>TRBJ1-2|TRBD1|NA|TRBV7-2
TGTGCCAGCAGCTCGGGGACAGGCCTAAACTATGGCTACACCTTC
CASSSGTGLNYGYTF
>TRBJ1-5|TRBD1|NA|TRBV3-1/TRBV3-2
TGTGCCAGCAGCCCAAAGCAACAGGGGTCATGGGGCAATCAGCCCCAGCATTTT
CASSPKQQGSWGNQPQHF
>TRBJ1-1|NA|NA|TRBV9
TGTGCCAGCAGCGCCCATTTTCGGACTGAAGCTTTCTTT
CASSAHFRTEAFF
>TRBJ2-3|NA|NA|TRBV7-2
TGTGCCAGCAGCTTGGGCGCTAGCGCGCAGTATTTT
CASSLGASAQYF
>TRBJ1-2|TRBD1|NA|TRBV5-1
TGCGCCAGCAGCCCCCAGGGGGCATTGGAGTATGGCTACACCTTC
CASSPQGALEYGYTF
>TRBJ1-1|TRBD1|NA|TRBV7-2
TGTGCCAGCAGCTTCCGGGACAGGAGGACTGAAGCTTTCTTT
CASSFRDRRTEAFF